The 19 T cell receptor beta chains below all came from one sample that was sequenced in a study of sequential checkpoint blockade in melanoma. Treatment of the sample: randomized to nivolumab then ipilimumab (arm A) or the reverse (arm B). Some clones are missing from TCRdb's copy, which holds only in-frame ones; the method was immunoSEQ multiplex PCR. This repertoire shows around 9,900 clones, approximately 25% found once; its top ten account for around 10%. The specimen was tumor tissue (inferred from file names), collected from a patient given nivolumab and ipilimumab in sequence. The receptors originated from a human donor with melanoma.

This clone was recorded a few times. The V gene is TRBV28, the J gene TRBJ1-1, with D unclear. Trimming took off 1 base at V and 2 bases at J, with 17 bases between the two ends. This CDR3 region has 17 residues. From germline, CDR1 is MDHEN and CDR2 SYDVKM. CDR3 amino acids: CASSLLGSLGRNTEAFF. DNA of the CDR3: TGTGCCAGCAGTTTATTAGGGTCATTAGGGCGTAACACTGAAGCTTTCTTT.

The rearrangement joins TRBV19 to TRBJ1-2; the D is unclear. The CDR3 is 15 residues long. V dropped 5 bases and J dropped 0 bases, with 13 bases sitting between them. Germline assignment: CDR1 LNHDA and CDR2 SQIVND (reference sequence). The DNA of the CDR3 is TGTGCCAGTAGTTCAAGCCTGGTCGCTAACTATGGCTACACCTTC. Encoded protein: CASSSSLVANYGYTF.

The rearrangement links TRBV9 to TRBJ2-7, with D perhaps TRBD1 (6 bases). V lost 7 bases and J 5 bases, leaving 19 bases between the germline ends. This CDR3 is 14 amino acids long. The germline V gene has CDR1 SGDLS and CDR2 YYNGEE. CDR3 loop: CASRSRVRGHEQYF. CDR3 DNA: TGTGCCAGCCGTTCAAGGGTCAGGGGACACGAGCAGTACTTC.

The rearrangement links TRBV18 to TRBJ2-5, with D possibly being TRBD1 (7 bases). V dropped 6 bases and J dropped 1 base, with 12 bases sitting between them. CDR3 size: 14 residues. Looked up from germline, CDR1 is KGHSH and CDR2 is LQKENI. The CDR3 spells CASSSGGFQETQYF. DNA for the CDR3: TGTGCCAGCTCTTCAGGGGGGTTCCAAGAGACCCAGTACTTC.

The rearrangement joins TRBV5-1 to TRBJ1-2; unclear D gene. V shed 2 bases and J shed 3 bases, with 23 bases lying between them. CDR1 SGHRS and CDR2 YFSETQ come from the germline V gene. This CDR3 region has 18 residues. The CDR3 loop is CASSFLGKRRGDDYGYTF. The DNA of the CDR3 is TGCGCCAGCAGCTTTTTAGGCAAGCGCAGAGGAGATGACTATGGCTACACCTTC.

The CDR3 DNA reads as TGCAGCGTCCGCCGGGACAGGGTAAGTCAGCCCCAGCATTTT. It specifies CSVRRDRVSQPQHF. The chain joins TRBV29-1 to TRBJ1-5; 9 bases align to TRBD1. Germline CDR1 and CDR2: SQVTM and ANQGSEA. The CDR3 is made up of 14 amino acids. J gave up 6 bases and V 6 bases, and 9 bases lay outside the gene matches.

This clone was recorded at least ten times. The rearrangement uses TRBV11-3 and TRBJ1-6; D is unresolved. Trimming left V 5 bases short and J 4 bases short, with 18 bases between. Per the germline V gene, CDR1 is SGHNT and CDR2 is YENEEA. The CDR3 loop spans 17 amino acids. In DNA, the CDR3 is TGTGCCAGCAGCCAAGGAACAGATGCTCTTTATAATTCACCCCTCCACTTT. This gives the protein CASSQGTDALYNSPLHF.

By its share, this clone is medium-sized. J is TRBJ2-2 and V is TRBV12-5, with D unclear. Germline-derived CDR1 and CDR2 are LGHNT and FRNRAP. This CDR3 region has 13 residues. Written as DNA, the CDR3 is TGTGCCAGCGTGACCATCAACACCGGGGAGCTGTTTTTT. Translating gives CASVTINTGELFF.

The chain links TRBV4-1 to TRBJ1-2, with TRBD1 as a possible D gene (5 bases). CDR1 is MGHRA, CDR2 YSYEKL, per germline. With 1 base removed from V and 8 bases from J, the gap between germline ends came to 14 bases. The CDR3 totals 14 residues. In DNA, the CDR3 is TGCGCCAGCAGCCAAGGTGAGGGGTGGATAGGCTACACCTTC. Amino acids: CASSQGEGWIGYTF.

This clone was seen many times. The chain combines TRBV11-3 with TRBJ2-7, with 13 bases matching TRBD2. V lost 5 bases to trimming and J lost 6 bases; unmatched junction nucleotides: 10. The CDR3 consists of 16 residues. From germline, CDR1 is SGHNT and CDR2 YENEEA. The CDR3 here is CASSQVGTSGVPEQYF. Here the CDR3 DNA reads TGTGCCAGCAGCCAGGTCGGGACTAGCGGGGTTCCCGAGCAGTACTTC.

The J gene is TRBJ2-5, the V gene TRBV18; no firm D call. Germline assignment: CDR1 KGHSH and CDR2 LQKENI. The CDR3 runs 16 residues. Trimming took 3 bases from V and 2 from J, leaving 16 bases between them. The CDR3 DNA reads TGTGCCAGCTCACCCCCCTCGGCAGGCCTTCAAGAGACCCAGTACTTC. This codes for CASSPPSAGLQETQYF.

This clone was seen many times. The rearrangement joins TRBV6-8 to TRBJ2-3; 11 nucleotides match TRBD1. Germline V gene data show CDR1 as MNHGY and CDR2 as SAAAGT. V was pared by 6 bases and J by 2 bases, with 7 bases of the junction left unmatched. This CDR3 spans 16 amino acids. The CDR3 is CASRGRDRGYTDTQYF. As DNA, the CDR3 is TGTGCCAGCAGGGGAAGGGACAGGGGGTACACAGATACGCAGTATTTT.

This clone was observed at least ten times. The chain couples TRBV6-8 to TRBJ2-2, with D maybe TRBD1 (5 bases). With 6 bases removed from V and 2 bases from J, the gap between germline ends came to 16 bases. Germline loops: CDR1 MNHGY, CDR2 SAAAGT. This CDR3 is built from 16 residues. As DNA, the CDR3 is TGTGCCAGCAGCGGACACGTTGGCGGAAACACCGGGGAGCTGTTTTTT. Its translation is CASSGHVGGNTGELFF.

This clone was counted between two and nine times. The junction does not match germline at one end; this may be a read error. This rearrangement joins TRBV7-7 to TRBJ2-7, with D perhaps TRBD1 (6 bases). Germline CDR1 SSHAT, CDR2 FNYEAQ (reference sequence). The CDR3 has 15 amino acids. The CDR3, as DNA: TGTGCTAGCAGCCCGGGGCCAGGGGCCGGGTCCGAGCAGTACTTC. This codes for CASSPGPGAGSEQYF.

The chain combines TRBV28 with TRBJ1-1; weak D call: TRBD1 (5 bases). The V and J ends lost 5 bases and 2 bases respectively, with 15 bases between them. The CDR3 consists of 15 residues. Germline CDR1 reads MDHEN; CDR2 reads SYDVKM. CDR3 DNA sequence: TGTGCCAGCAGTACTCTTGGGACGGGAAACACTGAAGCTTTCTTT. Residues: CASSTLGTGNTEAFF.

The table lists this clone with many counts. The chain links TRBV11-3 to TRBJ1-2, with D unresolved. Trimming cost V 2 bases and J 6 bases, with 16 bases left between them. The CDR3 consists of 15 residues. The germline CDR1 and CDR2 sequences are SGHNT and YENEEA. The DNA for the CDR3 is TGTGCCAGCAGCTTAATCCATACCTCGGGAAATGGCTACACCTTC. It is translated as CASSLIHTSGNGYTF.

By sample share, this clone is large. The rearrangement uses TRBV19 and TRBJ1-6, with D perhaps TRBD1 (5 bases). In germline, CDR1 is LNHDA, CDR2 SQIVND (reference sequence). This CDR3 contains 16 residues. The V and J ends lost 4 bases and 1 base respectively, with 11 bases between them. The CDR3 sequence is CASSRDSPSYNSPLHF. The CDR3 coding sequence is TGTGCCAGTAGTAGAGACAGCCCATCCTATAATTCACCCCTCCACTTT.

In this sample, this clone turned up many times. The V gene is TRBV11-3, the J gene TRBJ1-2; D not resolved. V gave up 5 bases and J gave up 4 bases, with 20 bases separating them. This CDR3 is built from 16 residues. Germline V gives CDR1 SGHNT, CDR2 YENEEA. The CDR3 region is CASSQNQVPSFYGYTF. The CDR3 coding sequence is TGTGCCAGCAGCCAAAATCAGGTCCCTTCTTTCTATGGCTACACCTTC.

This chain links TRBV6-7 with TRBJ2-5, with TRBD2 matching over 9 bases. TRBV6-7 is recorded as an ORF, its role being uncertain. Unmatched junction bases numbered 12, after V lost 3 bases and J lost 7 bases. The CDR3 runs 16 residues. The CDR3 DNA is TGTGCCAGCAGTTATAGGAGCGGGGGGCTACGGGGGACCCAGTACTTC. Residues: CASSYRSGGLRGTQYF.